Sequencing of this T cell receptor beta chain was carried out in a study of T cells in narcolepsy (dated by TCRdb to the late 2010s). About the investigation overall: The study enrolled patients with narcolepsy type 1 or type 2 (NT1, NT2) together with healthy control donors. The study used TCR Vbeta sequencing to track clonotypes in blood and CSF while looking for autoreactive T cells in narcolepsy patients that target self-antigens of hypocretin neurons (hypocretin, TRIB2). The research as a whole found: Plots that compared CSF and blood CD4+ T cell clonotypes from the same patient highlighted HCRT-specific and TRIB2-specific autoreactive clonotypes. Patients and controls had similar numbers of sequenced blood memory CD4+ clonotypes, with averages of around 39,000 in patients and 30,000 to 35,000 in controls. According to the report, autoreactive clonotypes were detected serially in the blood of the same patients and of different patients, but not in healthy controls. Certain blood memory CD4+ repertoires from patients and controls had no sequences that matched autoreactive T cell clones.

Library prep was done by the immunoSEQ multiplex PCR assay. TCRdb provides this immuneACCESS table in a form limited to in-frame rearrangements. Some clones are lacking; in checked studies, under half of them reflect an unresolved V gene, and why the rest are absent is not known. For this sample there are about 26,000 clones; 70% to 85% appear just once. The ten largest clones represent around 0.98% of the sample. With regard to this clone: Its specific antigen is unknown. Nothing much larger sits one base from this clone, and base qualities are not available.

The cysteine opens and the phenylalanine closes a CDR3 of 13 amino acids. CDR3 DNA is the only sequence kept; it has 39 bases, read in frame from the first base. CDR1 SGHRS and CDR2 YFSETQ are derived from the germline V gene. V is reduced by 1 base and J by 4 bases, leaving a spacing of 6 bases between them. For TCR Vbeta sequencing, memory CD4+ T cells were sorted ex vivo from the peripheral blood of narcolepsy patients and healthy controls. The receptor was isolated from a human donor in good health. In this chain, TRBV5-1 is recombined with TRBJ1-3, with the D gene uncertain. The specimen sequenced was memory (CD45RA-) CD4+ T cells from blood. This sample's cell subset or site label indicates: memory T cells sorted ex vivo from peripheral blood. The CDR3 here reads CASSLTDGNTIYF. The base sequence is TGCGCCAGCAGCTTGACAGACGGAAACACCATATATTTT.